The present entry profiles one T cell receptor beta chain with its context. Its matching antigen is unknown. The source of the sample is a study of cytomegalovirus exposure and HLA in healthy donors. General observations from the study: Testing in vitro showed a few CMV-associated chains specific for CMV antigens. Using the classifier, cytomegalovirus status was reportedly diagnosed with high specificity and sensitivity. Some public TCRs appeared in many individuals, while most sequences were rare.

Using immunoSEQ multiplex PCR, the repertoire was profiled, and TCRdb retains in-frame clones only, with some absent. The sample lists 100,000 to 150,000 clones; approximately 95% were seen once. These donors were members of the approximately 110-subject validation cohort, a group separate from the approximately 680-subject first cohort. Material: PBMCs. This receptor was obtained from a man aged 18-30 years in good health and CMV-seronegative.

The CDR3 loop is CASSADRGGTEAFF. CDR3 sequence (DNA): TGTGCCAGCAGTGCCGACAGGGGCGGCACTGAAGCTTTCTTT. This chain links TRBV28 with TRBJ1-1, with 8 bases lining up with TRBD1. This CDR3 has 14 residues. V dropped 5 bases and J dropped 4; count of bases not matched to a gene: 6. The germline V gene encodes CDR1 MDHEN and CDR2 SYDVKM. Complete variable domain (other parts from reference TRBV28 and TRBJ1-1): DVKVTQSSRYLVKRTGEKVFLECVQDMDHENMFWYRQDPGLGLRLIYFSYDVKMKEKGDIPEGYSVSREKKERFSLILESASTNQTSMYLCASSADRGGTEAFFGQGTRLTVV.